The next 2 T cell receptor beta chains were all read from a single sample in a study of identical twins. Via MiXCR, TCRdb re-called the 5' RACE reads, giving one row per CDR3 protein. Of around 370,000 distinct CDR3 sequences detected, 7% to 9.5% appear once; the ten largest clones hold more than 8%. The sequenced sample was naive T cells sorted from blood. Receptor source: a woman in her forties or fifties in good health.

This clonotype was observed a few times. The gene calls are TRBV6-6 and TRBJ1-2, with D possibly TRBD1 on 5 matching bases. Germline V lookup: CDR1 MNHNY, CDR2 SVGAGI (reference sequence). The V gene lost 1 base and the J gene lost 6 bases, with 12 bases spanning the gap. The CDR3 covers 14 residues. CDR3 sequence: CASSYLGTGNGYTF. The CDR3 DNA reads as TGTGCCAGCAGTTACTTGGGGACGGGCAATGGCTACACCTTC.

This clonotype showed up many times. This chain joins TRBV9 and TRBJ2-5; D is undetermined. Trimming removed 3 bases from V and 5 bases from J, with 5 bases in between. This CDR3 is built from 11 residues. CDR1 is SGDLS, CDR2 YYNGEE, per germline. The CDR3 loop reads CASSGGETQYF. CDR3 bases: TGTGCCAGCAGCGGTGGGGAGACCCAGTACTTC.